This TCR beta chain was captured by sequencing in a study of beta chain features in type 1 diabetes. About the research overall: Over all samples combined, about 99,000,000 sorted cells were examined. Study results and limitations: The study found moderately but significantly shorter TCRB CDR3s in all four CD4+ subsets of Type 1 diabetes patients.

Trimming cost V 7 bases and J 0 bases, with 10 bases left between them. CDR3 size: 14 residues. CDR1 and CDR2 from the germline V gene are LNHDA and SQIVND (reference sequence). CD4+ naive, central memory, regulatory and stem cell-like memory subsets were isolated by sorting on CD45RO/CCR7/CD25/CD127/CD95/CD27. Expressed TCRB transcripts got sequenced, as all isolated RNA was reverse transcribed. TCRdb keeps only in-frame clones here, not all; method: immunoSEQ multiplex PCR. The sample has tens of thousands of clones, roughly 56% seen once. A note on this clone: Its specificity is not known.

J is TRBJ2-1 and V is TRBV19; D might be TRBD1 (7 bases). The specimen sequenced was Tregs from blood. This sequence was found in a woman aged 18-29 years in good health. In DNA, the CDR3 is TGTGCCAGTAATCAGGGGGGCTCCTACAATGAGCAGTTCTTC. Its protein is CASNQGGSYNEQFF.